The 10 T cell receptor beta chains below come from one sample, sequenced in a study of early T cells in non-severe SARS-CoV-2 infection. TCRdb reprocessed the 5' RACE reads via MiXCR and lists one record per CDR3 protein. The profile shows tens of thousands of distinct CDR3 sequences, around 15% of them singletons. The sample taken for sequencing was whole blood. These receptors were taken from an adult who was a healthcare worker with PCR-confirmed SARS-CoV-2 infection or an uninfected control (not recorded which).

This clonotype was observed at least ten times. This rearrangement joins TRBV20-1 to TRBJ2-3; the D is unclear. The CDR3 has 12 amino acids. The V gene's germline CDR1 is DFQATT and CDR2 SNEGSKA (reference sequence). Trimming cost V 2 bases and J 6 bases, with 9 bases left between them. The CDR3 protein is CSARSSRDTQYF. DNA for the CDR3: TGCAGTGCTAGAAGCTCCAGGGATACGCAGTATTTT.

The CDR3 bases are TGTGCCAGCAGCTTCTACAACACTGAAGCTTTCTTT. The encoded protein is CASSFYNTEAFF. The chain carries TRBV7-2 and TRBJ1-1; D ambiguous. V was trimmed by 3 bases and J by 2 bases, leaving 4 bases between them. The CDR3 has 12 amino acids. Germline assignment: CDR1 SGHTA and CDR2 FQGNSA.

This clonotype has more than one count but fewer than ten. The V gene is TRBV21-1, the J gene TRBJ1-4; the D call TRBD1 from the table was never checked on the DNA. TRBV21-1 is described as a pseudogene. The CDR3 has 17 amino acids. CDR3 region: CASSKVHRDRGNEKLFF. DNA of the CDR3: TGTGCCAGCAGCAAAGTCCACCGAGACAGGGGTAACGAAAAACTGTTTTTT.

The V call is TRBV7-9, the J call TRBJ1-6, with a weak D call TRBD1 (6 bases). V lost 7 bases and J lost 7, with 17 bases in between. The length of the CDR3 is 15 residues. Germline CDR1 SEHNR, CDR2 FQNEAQ (reference sequence). The CDR3 sequence is CASNHIGQPNSPLHF. CDR3 DNA: TGTGCCAGCAACCACATCGGACAGCCGAATTCACCCCTCCACTTT.

This clonotype was found a few times. The V and J genes are TRBV11-3 and TRBJ2-3, with D possibly matching TRBD2 (6 bases). Trimming pared 6 bases from V and 2 bases from J, leaving 15 bases between. Germline V lookup: CDR1 SGHNT, CDR2 YENEEA. This CDR3 contains 15 residues. The CDR3 spells CASRMPGRNTDTQYF. CDR3 sequence (DNA): TGTGCCAGCAGAATGCCTGGGAGGAACACAGATACGCAGTATTTT.

The genes are TRBV27 and TRBJ2-7; D is ambiguous. Germline V gene data show CDR1 as MNHEY and CDR2 as SMNVEV (reference sequence). The CDR3 totals 13 residues. V lost 2 bases and J lost 4, with 9 bases in between. Here the CDR3 DNA reads TGTGCCAGCAGTTTAAGGGCAGCTTACGAGCAGTACTTC. This sequence encodes CASSLRAAYEQYF.

This clonotype was detected a few times. The V and J genes are TRBV9 and TRBJ2-1, with 7 positions matching TRBD2. The V segment lost 4 bases and the J segment 6 bases; nucleotides outside the gene matches: 10. Germline V CDR1 and CDR2: SGDLS, YYNGEE. The CDR3 contains 15 residues. DNA for the CDR3: TGTGCCAGCAGCCCCCCCCCGGGAGGCGCCAATGAGCAGTTCTTC. Protein product: CASSPPPGGANEQFF.

This clonotype was seen only a few times. V is TRBV7-9 and J is TRBJ2-7; tentatively, D is TRBD1 (5 bases). This CDR3 is built from 15 residues. Germline CDR1 and CDR2: SEHNR and FQNEAQ (reference sequence). V gave up 4 bases and J gave up 3 bases, with 16 bases separating them. CDR3 residues: CASSYRQGPNYEQYF. In DNA form, the CDR3 reads TGTGCCAGCAGCTACCGCCAGGGCCCTAACTACGAGCAGTACTTC.

This clonotype was seen many times. This chain uses TRBV20-1 with TRBJ2-3; TRBD2 agrees at 11 bases. CDR1 is DFQATT and CDR2 is SNEGSKA in the germline V gene (reference sequence). V lost 5 bases to trimming and J lost 2 bases; unmatched junction nucleotides: 6. This CDR3 spans 15 amino acids. This CDR3 reads CSASGLADYTDTQYF. CDR3 DNA: TGCAGTGCTTCGGGACTAGCGGACTACACAGATACGCAGTATTTT.

This chain connects TRBV5-6 to TRBJ2-4, with 7 bases lining up with TRBD1. The germline V gene encodes CDR1 SGHDT and CDR2 YYEEEE. This CDR3 is 14 amino acids long. V lost 6 bases to trimming and J lost 2 bases; unmatched junction nucleotides: 5. Written as DNA, the CDR3 is TGTGCCAGCACCTGGACAGGATCCAAAAACATTCAGTACTTC. Its translation: CASTWTGSKNIQYF.